This record covers a single TCR beta chain. As yet, its antigen is unknown. The data are from a study of cytomegalovirus exposure and HLA in healthy donors. General observations from the study: In vitro data verified a few CMV-associated chains as specific for CMV antigens. TCR sequences were mostly rare, though some public TCRs occurred in many donors. Later work associated more than 15,000 TCR beta sequences with HLA alleles at 0.05 false discovery rate.

The ends were cut back, 4 bases at V and 6 bases at J, with 18 bases in the middle. The CDR3 covers 15 residues. CDR1 is SGHTA, CDR2 FQGTGA, per germline. PCR used 60 Vbeta primers and 13 Jbeta primers. Assay: immunoSEQ multiplex PCR; the TCRdb copy retains only in-frame clones and omits some. Of 150,000 to 200,000 clones in the sample, roughly three quarters are singletons; the top ten hold around an eighth. The genes are TRBV7-3 and TRBJ1-1, with TRBD1 as a possible D gene (5 bases). This receptor was obtained from a woman aged 40 to 49 in good health and CMV-seronegative. Material: PBMCs. DNA for the CDR3: TGTGCCAGCAGCTCCACGATCGCAACAGGTTCTGAAGCTTTCTTT. Amino acids: CASSSTIATGSEAFF.